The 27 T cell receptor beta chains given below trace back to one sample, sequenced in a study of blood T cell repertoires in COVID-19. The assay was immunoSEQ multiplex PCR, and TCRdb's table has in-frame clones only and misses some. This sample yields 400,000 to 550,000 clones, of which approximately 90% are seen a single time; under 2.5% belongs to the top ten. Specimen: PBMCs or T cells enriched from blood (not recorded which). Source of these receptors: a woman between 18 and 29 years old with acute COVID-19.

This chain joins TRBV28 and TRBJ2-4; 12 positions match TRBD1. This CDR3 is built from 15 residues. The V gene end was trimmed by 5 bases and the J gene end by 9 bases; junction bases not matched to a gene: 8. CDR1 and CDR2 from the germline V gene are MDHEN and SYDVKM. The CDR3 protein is CASSSPGQGAFIQYF. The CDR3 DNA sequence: TGTGCCAGCAGTAGCCCGGGACAGGGGGCCTTCATTCAGTACTTC. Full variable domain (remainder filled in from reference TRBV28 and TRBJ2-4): DVKVTQSSRYLVKRTGEKVFLECVQDMDHENMFWYRQDPGLGLRLIYFSYDVKMKEKGDIPEGYSVSREKKERFSLILESASTNQTSMYLCASSSPGQGAFIQYFGAGTRLSVL.

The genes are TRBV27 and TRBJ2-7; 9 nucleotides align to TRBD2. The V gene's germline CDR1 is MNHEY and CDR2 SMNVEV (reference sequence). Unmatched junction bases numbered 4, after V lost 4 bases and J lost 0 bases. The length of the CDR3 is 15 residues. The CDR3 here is CASSSRAGGSYEQYF. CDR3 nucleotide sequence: TGTGCCAGCAGTTCCCGAGCGGGAGGCTCCTACGAGCAGTACTTC.

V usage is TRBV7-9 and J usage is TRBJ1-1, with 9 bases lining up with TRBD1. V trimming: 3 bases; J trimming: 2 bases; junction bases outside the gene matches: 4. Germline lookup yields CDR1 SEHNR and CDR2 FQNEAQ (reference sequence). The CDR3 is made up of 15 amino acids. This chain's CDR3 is CASSFIQGANTEAFF. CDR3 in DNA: TGTGCCAGCAGCTTTATACAGGGGGCTAACACTGAAGCTTTCTTT.

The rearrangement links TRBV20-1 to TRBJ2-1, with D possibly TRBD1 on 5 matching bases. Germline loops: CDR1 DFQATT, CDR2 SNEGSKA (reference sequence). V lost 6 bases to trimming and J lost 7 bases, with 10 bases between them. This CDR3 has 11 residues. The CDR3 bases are TGCAGTGCGTCGCAGGGAAATGAGCAGTTCTTC. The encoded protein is CSASQGNEQFF.

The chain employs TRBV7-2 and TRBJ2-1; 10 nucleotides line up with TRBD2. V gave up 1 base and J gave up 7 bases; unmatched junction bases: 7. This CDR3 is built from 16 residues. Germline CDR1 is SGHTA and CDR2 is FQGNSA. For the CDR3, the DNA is TGTGCCAGCAGCTTAGTTCCCAGCGGGAGGGGTAATGAGCAGTTCTTC. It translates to CASSLVPSGRGNEQFF. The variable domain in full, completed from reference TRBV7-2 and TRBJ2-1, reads GAGVSQSPSNKVTEKGKDVELRCDPISGHTALYWYRQSLGQGLEFLIYFQGNSAPDKSGLPSDRFSAERTGGSVSTLTIQRTQQEDSAVYLCASSLVPSGRGNEQFFGPGTRLTVL.

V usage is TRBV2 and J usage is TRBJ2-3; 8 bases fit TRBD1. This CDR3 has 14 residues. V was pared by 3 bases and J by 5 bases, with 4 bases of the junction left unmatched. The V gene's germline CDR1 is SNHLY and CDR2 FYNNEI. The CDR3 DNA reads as TGTGCCAGCAGTGAGCAGGGGGCAATAGATACGCAGTATTTT. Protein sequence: CASSEQGAIDTQYF.

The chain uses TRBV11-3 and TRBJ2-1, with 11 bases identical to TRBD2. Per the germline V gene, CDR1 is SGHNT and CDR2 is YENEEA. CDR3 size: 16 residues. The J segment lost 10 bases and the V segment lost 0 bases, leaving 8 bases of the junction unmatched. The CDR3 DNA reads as TGTGCCAGCAGCTTAGATCTTAGCGGGGGGGAGAACGAGCAGTTCTTC. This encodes CASSLDLSGGENEQFF.

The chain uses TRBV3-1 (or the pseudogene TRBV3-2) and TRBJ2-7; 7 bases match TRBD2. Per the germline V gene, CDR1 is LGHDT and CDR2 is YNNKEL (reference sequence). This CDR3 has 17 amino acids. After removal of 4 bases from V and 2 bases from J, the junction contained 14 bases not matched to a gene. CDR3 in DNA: TGTGCCAGCAGCCCTCGACTAGCTTCGACCCTGACCTACGAGCAGTACTTC. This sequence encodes CASSPRLASTLTYEQYF.

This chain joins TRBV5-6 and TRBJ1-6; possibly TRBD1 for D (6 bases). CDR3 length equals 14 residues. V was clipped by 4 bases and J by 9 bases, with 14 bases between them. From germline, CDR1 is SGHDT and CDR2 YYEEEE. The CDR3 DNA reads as TGTGCCAGCAGCCAAGCAGGGGCAAGTTCACCCCTCCACTTT. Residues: CASSQAGASSPLHF.

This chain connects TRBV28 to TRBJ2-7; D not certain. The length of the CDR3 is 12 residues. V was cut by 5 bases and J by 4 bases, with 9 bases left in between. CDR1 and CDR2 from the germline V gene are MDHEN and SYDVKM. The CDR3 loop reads CASSSMRYEQYF. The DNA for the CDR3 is TGTGCCAGCAGTAGTATGCGTTACGAGCAGTACTTC.

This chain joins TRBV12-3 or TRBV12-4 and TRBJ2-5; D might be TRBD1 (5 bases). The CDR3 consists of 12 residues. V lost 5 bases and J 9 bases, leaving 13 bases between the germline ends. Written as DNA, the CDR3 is TGTGCCAGCAGTCCGTCGGAAGGGGCCCAGTACTTC. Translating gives CASSPSEGAQYF.

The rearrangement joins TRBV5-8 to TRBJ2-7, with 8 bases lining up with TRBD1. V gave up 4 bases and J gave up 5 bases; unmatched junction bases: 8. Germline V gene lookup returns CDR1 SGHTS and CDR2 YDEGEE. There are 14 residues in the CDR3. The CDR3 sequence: CASSMDRAADEQYF. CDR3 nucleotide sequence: TGTGCCAGCAGCATGGACAGGGCGGCGGACGAGCAGTACTTC.

This CDR3 reads CASSILDRGYGYTF. The CDR3, as DNA: TGTGCCAGTAGTATACTCGACAGGGGGTATGGCTACACCTTC. V gene TRBV19 combines with J gene TRBJ1-2; 9 nucleotides line up with TRBD1. V gave up 2 bases and J gave up 5 bases; unmatched junction bases: 3. CDR1 and CDR2 (germline): LNHDA, SQIVND (reference sequence). The CDR3 covers 14 residues.

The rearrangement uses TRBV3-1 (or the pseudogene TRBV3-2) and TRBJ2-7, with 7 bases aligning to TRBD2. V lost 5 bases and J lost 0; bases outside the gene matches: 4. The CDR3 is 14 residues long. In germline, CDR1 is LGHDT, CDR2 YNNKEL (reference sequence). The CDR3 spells CASSGRGSSYEQYF. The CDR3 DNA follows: TGTGCCAGCAGCGGGAGGGGTAGCTCCTACGAGCAGTACTTC.

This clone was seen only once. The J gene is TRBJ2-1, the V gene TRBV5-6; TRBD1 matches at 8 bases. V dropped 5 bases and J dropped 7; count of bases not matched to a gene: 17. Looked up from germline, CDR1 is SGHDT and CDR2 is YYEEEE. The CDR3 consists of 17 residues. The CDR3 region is CASSQVLGTGSGNEQFF. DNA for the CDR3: TGTGCCAGCAGTCAGGTCCTCGGGACAGGTTCGGGGAATGAGCAGTTCTTC.

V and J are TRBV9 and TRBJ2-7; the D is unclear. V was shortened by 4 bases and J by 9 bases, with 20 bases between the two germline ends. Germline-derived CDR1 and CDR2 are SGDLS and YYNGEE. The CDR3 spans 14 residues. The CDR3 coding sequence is TGTGCCAGCAGCCCCCGTGACACCTCTGTTGGGCAGTACTTC. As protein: CASSPRDTSVGQYF.

CDR3 DNA: TGTGCCAGTACCGGGGCGGGGGTCCGCTATGGCTACACCTTC. It is translated as CASTGAGVRYGYTF. The chain is built from TRBV19 and TRBJ1-2, with D perhaps matching TRBD1 (5 bases). The CDR3 length is 14 residues. Trimming cost V 7 bases and J 4 bases, with 16 bases left between them. In germline, CDR1 is LNHDA, CDR2 SQIVND (reference sequence).

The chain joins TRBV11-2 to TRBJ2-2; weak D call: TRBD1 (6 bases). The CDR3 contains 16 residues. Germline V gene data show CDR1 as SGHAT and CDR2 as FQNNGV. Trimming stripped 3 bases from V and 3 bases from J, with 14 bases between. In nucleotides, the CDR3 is TGTGCCAGCAGCTTCTCCGGGACACGATACACCGGGGAGCTGTTTTTT. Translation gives CASSFSGTRYTGELFF.

The CDR3 loop is CASSIRRPHDNSPLHF. CDR3 sequence (DNA): TGTGCCAGCAGCATAAGGAGGCCCCATGATAATTCACCCCTCCACTTT. The J gene is TRBJ1-6, the V gene TRBV7-2, with D hard to call. Germline loops: CDR1 SGHTA, CDR2 FQGNSA. The V end lost 5 bases, the J end lost 5 bases, and 16 bases lay between the germline ends. The CDR3 length is 16 residues.

The CDR3 is CASGLVGPGQEAFF. The CDR3 DNA is TGTGCTAGTGGTTTGGTGGGACCGGGACAGGAAGCTTTCTTT. The gene calls are TRBV12-5 and TRBJ1-1, with 7 bases aligning to TRBD1. Germline values: CDR1 LGHNT, CDR2 FRNRAP. V trimming: 0 bases; J trimming: 8 bases; junction bases outside the gene matches: 6. The CDR3 runs 14 residues.

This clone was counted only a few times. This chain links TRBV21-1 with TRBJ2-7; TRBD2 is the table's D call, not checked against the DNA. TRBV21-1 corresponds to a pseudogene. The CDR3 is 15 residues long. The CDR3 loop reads CASSFSGKTEYEQYF. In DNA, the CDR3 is TGTGCCAGCAGCTTTAGCGGGAAGACAGAGTACGAGCAGTACTTC.

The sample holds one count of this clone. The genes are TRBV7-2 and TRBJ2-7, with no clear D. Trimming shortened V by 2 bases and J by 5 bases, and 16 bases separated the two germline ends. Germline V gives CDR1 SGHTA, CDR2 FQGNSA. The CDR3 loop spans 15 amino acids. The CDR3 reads CASSLQTVSLDEQYF. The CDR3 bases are TGTGCCAGCAGCTTACAAACGGTATCCTTAGACGAGCAGTACTTC.

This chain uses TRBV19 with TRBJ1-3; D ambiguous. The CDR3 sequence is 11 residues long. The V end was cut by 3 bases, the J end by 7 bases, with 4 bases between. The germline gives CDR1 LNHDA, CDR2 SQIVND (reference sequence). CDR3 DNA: TGTGCCAGTAGTATCGGGAACACCATATATTTT. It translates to CASSIGNTIYF.

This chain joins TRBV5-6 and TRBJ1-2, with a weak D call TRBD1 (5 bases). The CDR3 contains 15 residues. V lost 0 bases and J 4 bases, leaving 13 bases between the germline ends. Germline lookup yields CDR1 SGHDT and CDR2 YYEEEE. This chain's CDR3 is CASSLDARGLYGYTF. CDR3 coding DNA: TGTGCCAGCAGCTTGGACGCTAGGGGACTCTATGGCTACACCTTC.

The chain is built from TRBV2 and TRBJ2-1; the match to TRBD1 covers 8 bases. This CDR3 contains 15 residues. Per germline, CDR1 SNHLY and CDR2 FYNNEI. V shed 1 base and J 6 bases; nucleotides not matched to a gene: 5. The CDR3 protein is CASSEDRTGINEQFF. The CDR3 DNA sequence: TGTGCCAGCAGTGAAGATCGGACAGGGATCAATGAGCAGTTCTTC.

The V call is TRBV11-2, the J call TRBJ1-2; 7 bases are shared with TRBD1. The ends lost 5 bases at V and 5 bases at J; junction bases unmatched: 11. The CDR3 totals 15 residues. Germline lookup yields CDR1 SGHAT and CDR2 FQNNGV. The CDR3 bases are TGTGCCAGCAGCCCGAGACAGGGACGGTTATATGGCTACACCTTC. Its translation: CASSPRQGRLYGYTF.

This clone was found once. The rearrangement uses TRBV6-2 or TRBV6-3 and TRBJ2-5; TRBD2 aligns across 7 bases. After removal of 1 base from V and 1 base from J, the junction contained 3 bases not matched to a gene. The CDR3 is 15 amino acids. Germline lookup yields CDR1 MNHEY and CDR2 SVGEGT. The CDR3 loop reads CASSYFLAVQETQYF. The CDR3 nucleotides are TGTGCCAGCAGTTACTTTCTAGCGGTCCAAGAGACCCAGTACTTC.